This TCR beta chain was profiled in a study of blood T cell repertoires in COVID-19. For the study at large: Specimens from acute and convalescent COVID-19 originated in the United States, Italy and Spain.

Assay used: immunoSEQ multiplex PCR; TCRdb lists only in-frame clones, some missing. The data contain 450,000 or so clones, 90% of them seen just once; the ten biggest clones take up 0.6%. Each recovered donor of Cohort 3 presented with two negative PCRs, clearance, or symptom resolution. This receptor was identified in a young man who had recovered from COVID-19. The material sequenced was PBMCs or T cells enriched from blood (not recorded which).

CDR3 bases: TGTGCCAGCATTACCCCGGGGGTGGGCACCGGGGAGCTGTTTTTT. This sequence encodes CASITPGVGTGELFF. The chain couples TRBV28 to TRBJ2-2; maybe TRBD2 (6 bases). Germline V gene data show CDR1 as MDHEN and CDR2 as SYDVKM. CDR3 length equals 15 residues. V was pared by 7 bases and J by 4 bases, with 16 bases between.